Listed below are T cell receptor beta chains from one sample, sequenced in a study of OX40 agonist ivuxolimab in advanced cancers. TCRdb's copy holds only in-frame clones and misses some; the assay was immunoSEQ multiplex PCR. The sample carries tens of thousands of clones, roughly nine tenths recorded once. This specimen was CD4+ or CD8+ T cells sorted from blood, taken in a trial of the OX40 agonist ivuxolimab. The receptors come from an adult with an advanced solid tumor such as melanoma, head and neck, liver or kidney cancer. CDR3s include the opening cysteine and the closing phenylalanine or tryptophan.

>TRBJ1-1|TRBV19
CASRIQGNTEAFF
>TRBJ2-1|TRBV7-6
CASSFTSGGHDYNEQFF
>TRBJ2-5|TRBV28
CASSSGRLETQYF
>TRBJ1-5|TRBV30
CAWSDSGDQPQHF
>TRBJ2-5|TRBV19
CASSMTHGETQYF
>TRBJ2-7|TRBV28
CASSSGQAPTYEQYF
>TRBJ2-5|TRBV29-1
CSVERWDLRDRGFQETQYF
>TRBJ2-1|TRBV7-8
CASSPGTRDRNEQFF
>TRBJ2-1|TRBV27
CASSFSGTRGRSEQFF
>TRBJ1-3|TRBV19
CASSPMRDSGNTIYF
>TRBJ2-1|TRBV7-2
CASSLFSGGDYNEQFF
>TRBJ2-5|TRBV4-2
CASSQELAGGQETQYF
>TRBJ2-1|TRBV5-4
CAVRVYSYNEQFF
>TRBJ1-4|TRBV7-8
CASSLARDEKLFF
>TRBJ1-3|TRBV6-1
CASSEGTIYF
>TRBJ1-1|TRBV19
CASTGGMNTEAFF
>TRBJ2-1|TRBV11-3
CASSLGRGYNEQFF
>TRBJ2-2|TRBV19
CASSPRGQGRTGELFF
>TRBJ2-3|TRBV4-3
CASSQDGFRGDTQYF
>TRBJ1-2|TRBV19
CASSINRRYGYTF
>TRBJ2-1|TRBV4-2
CASSQFRDLYNEQFF
>TRBJ2-1|TRBV11-3
CASSFGQSSYNEQFF
>TRBJ1-1|TRBV4-1
CASSQEGASNTEAFF
>TRBJ2-5|TRBV7-3
CASSPGAKAETQYF
>TRBJ2-3|TRBV29-1
CSVADTQYF
>TRBJ2-5|TRBV19
CASRGVGGETQYF
>TRBJ1-5|TRBV28
CASSLPRQDNQPQHF
>TRBJ2-4|TRBV5-6
CASSLGQGPLAKNIQYF
>TRBJ2-1|TRBV28
CASFYRTWASSNEQFF
>TRBJ2-7|TRBV7-9
CASSLLAGVTYEQYF
>TRBJ2-3|TRBV2
CASSRQASTDTQYF
>TRBJ2-1|TRBV15
CATSRVRQAGHNEQFF
>TRBJ1-2|TRBV30
CAWSGRGTQPIMDGYTF
>TRBJ2-5|TRBV29-1
CSVARTGLRETQYF
>TRBJ2-3|TRBV27
CASRQREDTQYF
>TRBJ1-2|TRBV2
CASSERGQNYGYTF
>TRBJ2-2|TRBV7-2
CASSLLSRQGRTGELFF
>TRBJ2-1|TRBV18
CASHTTGLAGAYTYNEQFF
>TRBJ1-1|TRBV7-3
CASSFTGGHEAFF
>TRBJ2-2|TRBV11-3
CASSLASGGDGELFF
>TRBJ2-7|TRBV10-3
CAISESGRGYEQYF
>TRBJ2-1|TRBV9
CASSAGLAGDEQFF
>TRBJ1-3|TRBV5-6
CASSLLETVSGNTIYF
>TRBJ1-1|TRBV18
CASSPRTGSGNTEAFF
>TRBJ1-2|TRBV7-3
CASTRNAGRTYGYTF
>TRBJ2-3|TRBV27
CASSLGLVSSTDTQYF
>TRBJ2-3|TRBV4-3
CASSHGLAGEGTQYF
>TRBJ1-1|TRBV7-9
CASSLGQGSEAFF
>TRBJ2-5|TRBV6-6
CASSYGGGSIYF
>TRBJ1-1|TRBV30
CAWSIGQEYRTGGEAFF
>TRBJ1-5|TRBV28
CASKQGNQPQHF
>TRBJ1-1|TRBV11-1
CASSLAGDSEAFF
>TRBJ1-5|TRBV7-9
CASSLVRLGSKSGQPQHF
>TRBJ2-3|TRBV9
CASSVEGYESDTQYF
>TRBJ1-1|TRBV20-1
CSAIENTEAFF
>TRBJ1-4|TRBV6-5
CASSPTPGVSEKLFF
>TRBJ1-1|TRBV29-1
CSVGDRSNTEAFF
>TRBJ2-3|TRBV19
CASSIDNREWADTQYF